This T cell receptor (beta chain) was recorded in a study of blood T cells in healthy people across ages. Samples each had at least 6 micrograms of total RNA extracted. In germline, CDR1 is SEHNR, CDR2 FQNEAQ (reference sequence). The CDR3 extends over 15 amino acids. Trimming shortened V by 1 base and J by 4 bases, and 11 bases separated the two germline ends. PCR was performed a second time for 7 to 11 cycles using a sample-barcoded 5' primer and a J-beta primer mix. Via MiXCR, TCRdb re-called the 5' RACE reads, giving one row per CDR3 protein. This sample carries fewer than 1,200,000 distinct CDR3 sequences, roughly 24% of them seen once, and the ten largest clones take less than 0.85%. The same data also contributed to another study, on T cells of mothers and their children.

The chain links TRBV7-9 to TRBJ1-3; TRBD1 might be the D (5 bases). The clonotype was recovered from a girl aged 2 to 10 in good health. Sequencing was done on a sample of blood. The CDR3 here is CASSLGQGSGNTIYF. The CDR3 DNA reads TGTGCCAGCAGCTTAGGGCAGGGAAGCGGAAACACCATATATTTT.